One and the same sample provided the 17 T cell receptor beta chains below, sequenced in a study of OX40 agonist ivuxolimab in advanced cancers. Clones were sequenced by immunoSEQ multiplex PCR, and TCRdb holds only the in-frame ones, with some missing. The repertoire holds some 50,000 clones, about 80% seen once, with 1.6% in the top ten. This material consisted of CD4+ or CD8+ T cells sorted from blood, taken in a trial of the OX40 agonist ivuxolimab. These receptors came from an adult with an advanced solid tumor such as melanoma, head and neck, liver or kidney cancer.

The chain combines TRBV9 with TRBJ2-5; 9 nucleotides align to TRBD2. V lost 0 bases to trimming and J lost 2 bases; unmatched junction nucleotides: 11. The CDR3 contains 18 residues. Germline V gene sequence: CDR1 SGDLS, CDR2 YYNGEE. The CDR3 sequence is CASSVVGAGGPQQETQYF. The CDR3 region has the DNA TGTGCCAGCAGCGTAGTTGGGGCGGGAGGGCCACAACAAGAGACCCAGTACTTC.

The genes are TRBV28 and TRBJ1-2; TRBD1 aligns across 10 bases. This CDR3 is built from 15 residues. Germline lookup yields CDR1 MDHEN and CDR2 SYDVKM. The trim removed 4 bases at V and 4 bases at J, leaving 6 bases unmatched. In DNA form, the CDR3 reads TGTGCCAGCAGTTCCCCTCGGACAGGGGGCTATGGCTACACCTTC. Amino acids: CASSSPRTGGYGYTF.

V usage is TRBV5-1 and J usage is TRBJ2-1; 9 bases are shared with TRBD2. Looked up from germline, CDR1 is SGHRS and CDR2 is YFSETQ. Unmatched junction bases numbered 3, after V lost 0 bases and J lost 5 bases. CDR3 length: 15 amino acids. In DNA form, the CDR3 reads TGCGCCAGCAGCTTGGTATTAGCGGGAGACAATGAGCAGTTCTTC. Its protein is CASSLVLAGDNEQFF. Full variable domain (missing parts from reference TRBV5-1 and TRBJ2-1): KAGVTQTPRYLIKTRGQQVTLSCSPISGHRSVSWYQQTPGQGLQFLFEYFSETQRNKGNFPGRFSGRQFSNSRSEMNVSTLELGDSALYLCASSLVLAGDNEQFFGPGTRLTVL.

This chain uses TRBV7-7 with TRBJ2-4; the D is unclear. CDR3 length equals 13 residues. Trimming shortened V by 1 base and J by 2 bases, and 3 bases separated the two germline ends. Looked up from germline, CDR1 is SSHAT and CDR2 is FNYEAQ (reference sequence). The CDR3 DNA reads TGTGCCAGCAGCTTAGGCCCCAAAAACATTCAGTACTTC. Protein: CASSLGPKNIQYF.

This chain joins TRBV6-6 and TRBJ2-7; D is perhaps TRBD2 (6 bases). This CDR3 has 15 residues. Germline V gene lookup returns CDR1 MNHNY and CDR2 SVGAGI (reference sequence). Deletions cut 4 bases from V and 0 bases from J, with 13 bases between. The CDR3 protein is CASSFLSGLSYEQYF. CDR3 bases: TGTGCCAGCAGTTTCCTAAGCGGGCTCTCCTACGAGCAGTACTTC.

The chain carries TRBV4-2 and TRBJ2-7; TRBD2 aligns across 10 bases. Germline trimming cut 4 bases from V and 6 bases from J; bases unmatched to any gene: 15. The CDR3 contains 17 residues. CDR1 and CDR2 from the germline V gene are LGHNA and YNFKEQ. The CDR3 loop is CASSPAPRTSGFGEQYF. For the CDR3, the DNA is TGTGCCAGCAGCCCCGCCCCCAGGACTAGCGGATTCGGCGAGCAGTACTTC.

The chain carries TRBV10-3 and TRBJ1-3; TRBD1 aligns across 8 bases. Germline lookup yields CDR1 ENHRY and CDR2 SYGVKD. Trimming removed 4 bases from V and 0 bases from J; junction bases left unmatched: 5. CDR3 length equals 16 residues. CDR3 residues: CAISAAGTGSGNTIYF. CDR3 coding DNA: TGTGCCATCAGTGCCGCCGGGACAGGCTCTGGAAACACCATATATTTT.

The genes are TRBV5-6 and TRBJ1-5; D gene unclear. The CDR3 is made up of 16 amino acids. The ends were cut back, 1 base at V and 1 base at J, with 12 bases in the middle. Looked up from germline, CDR1 is SGHDT and CDR2 is YYEEEE. The CDR3: CASSLYGGWSNQPQHF. CDR3 sequence (DNA): TGTGCCAGCAGCTTGTACGGCGGATGGAGCAATCAGCCCCAGCATTTT.

The chain recombines TRBV7-2 with TRBJ2-3; D unresolved. V was clipped by 8 bases and J by 2 bases, with 14 bases between them. This CDR3 is built from 14 residues. CDR1 and CDR2 (germline): SGHTA, FQGNSA. The CDR3 DNA reads as TGTGCCAGCGGCGCTAACCCCACCACAGATACGCAGTATTTT. Its translation is CASGANPTTDTQYF. Looking up the rest from reference TRBV7-2 and TRBJ2-3 gives the full variable domain: GAGVSQSPSNKVTEKGKDVELRCDPISGHTALYWYRQSLGQGLEFLIYFQGNSAPDKSGLPSDRFSAERTGGSVSTLTIQRTQQEDSAVYLCASGANPTTDTQYFGPGTRLTVL.

The chain recombines TRBV6-6 with TRBJ2-3; D gene ambiguous. Germline V CDR1 and CDR2: MNHNY, SVGAGI (reference sequence). Between the trimmed V and J ends, which lost 8 bases and 1 base, there was a span of 10 bases. This CDR3 is built from 13 residues. This chain's CDR3 is CASRPWGTDTQYF. Here the CDR3 DNA reads TGTGCCAGCCGACCGTGGGGCACAGATACGCAGTATTTT.

The chain has TRBV5-1 and TRBJ1-2; D unresolved. The V and J ends lost 0 bases and 1 base respectively, with 7 bases between them. CDR1 and CDR2 from the germline V gene are SGHRS and YFSETQ. The CDR3 covers 14 residues. Here the CDR3 reads CASSLAGFNYGYTF. CDR3 coding DNA: TGCGCCAGCAGCTTGGCGGGCTTTAACTATGGCTACACCTTC.

The J gene is TRBJ2-6, the V gene TRBV23-1; no clear D. TRBV23-1 is an ORF, and what it does is uncertain. Deletions cut 4 bases from V and 0 bases from J, with 10 bases between. The CDR3 contains 16 residues. CDR3 residues: CASSRGKFSGANVLTF. The DNA for the CDR3 is TGCGCCAGCAGTCGAGGCAAATTCTCTGGGGCCAACGTCCTGACTTTC.

This rearrangement joins TRBV28 to TRBJ2-7; 8 bases map to TRBD1. Germline lookup yields CDR1 MDHEN and CDR2 SYDVKM. Trimming removed 8 bases from V and 5 bases from J; junction bases left unmatched: 14. The CDR3 has 15 amino acids. The CDR3 DNA sequence: TGTGCCAGCTCACTTGGGGGGCAGGGGGCCCACGAGCAGTACTTC. It encodes CASSLGGQGAHEQYF.

This clone has only one observation. This chain links TRBV28 with TRBJ1-5; D possibly corresponds to TRBD1 (6 bases). CDR1 is MDHEN and CDR2 is SYDVKM in the germline V gene. The CDR3 is 15 amino acids. V lost 3 bases and J 0 bases, leaving 9 bases between the germline ends. The CDR3 nucleotides read TGTGCCAGCAGTTTGGACAGATATAGCAATCAGCCCCAGCATTTT. Its protein is CASSLDRYSNQPQHF. The full variable domain, in which reference TRBV28 and TRBJ1-5 provide the parts outside the CDR3, is DVKVTQSSRYLVKRTGEKVFLECVQDMDHENMFWYRQDPGLGLRLIYFSYDVKMKEKGDIPEGYSVSREKKERFSLILESASTNQTSMYLCASSLDRYSNQPQHFGDGTRLSIL.

V is TRBV5-4 and J is TRBJ2-1; 15 bases line up with TRBD2. Germline V gene lookup returns CDR1 SGHNT and CDR2 YYREEE (reference sequence). The CDR3 runs to 16 residues. Trimming cost V 2 bases and J 6 bases; bases outside gene matches: 3. The DNA for the CDR3 is TGTGCCAGCAGCTTCCGGACTAGCGGGAGGGGCAATGAGCAGTTCTTC. As protein: CASSFRTSGRGNEQFF.

The genes are TRBV9 and TRBJ2-3; D unresolved. The CDR3 runs 12 residues. Deletions cut 7 bases from V and 2 bases from J, with 8 bases between. Germline V lookup: CDR1 SGDLS, CDR2 YYNGEE. The CDR3 DNA reads as TGTGCCAGCGGCGGATCCACAGATACGCAGTATTTT. Its translation: CASGGSTDTQYF. Drawing the rest from reference TRBV9 and TRBJ2-3, the complete variable domain is DSGVTQTPKHLITATGQRVTLRCSPRSGDLSVYWYQQSLDQGLQFLIQYYNGEERAKGNILERFSAQQFPDLHSELNLSSLELGDSALYFCASGGSTDTQYFGPGTRLTVL.

The chain uses TRBV5-1 and TRBJ2-1; D remains ambiguous. Trimming took 0 bases from V and 7 from J, leaving 2 bases between them. Germline V gene data show CDR1 as SGHRS and CDR2 as YFSETQ. This CDR3 is 11 amino acids long. The CDR3 here is CASSLANEQFF. The CDR3 region has the DNA TGCGCCAGCAGCTTGGCTAATGAGCAGTTCTTC.